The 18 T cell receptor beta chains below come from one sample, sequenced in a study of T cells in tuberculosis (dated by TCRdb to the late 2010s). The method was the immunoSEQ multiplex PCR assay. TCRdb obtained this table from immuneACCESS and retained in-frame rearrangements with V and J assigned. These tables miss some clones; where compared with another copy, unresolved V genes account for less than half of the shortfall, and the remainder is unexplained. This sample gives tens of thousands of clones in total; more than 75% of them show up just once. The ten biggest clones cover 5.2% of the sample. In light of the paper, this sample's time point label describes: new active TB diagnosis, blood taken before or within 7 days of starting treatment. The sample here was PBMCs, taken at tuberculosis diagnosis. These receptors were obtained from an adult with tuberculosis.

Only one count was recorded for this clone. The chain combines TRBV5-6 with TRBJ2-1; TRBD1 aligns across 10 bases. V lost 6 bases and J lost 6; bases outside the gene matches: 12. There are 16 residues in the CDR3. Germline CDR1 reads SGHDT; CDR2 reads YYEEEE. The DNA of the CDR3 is TGTGCCAGCAAAGGACAGGGGGTCATGTTTGGCAATGAGCAGTTCTTC. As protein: CASKGQGVMFGNEQFF.

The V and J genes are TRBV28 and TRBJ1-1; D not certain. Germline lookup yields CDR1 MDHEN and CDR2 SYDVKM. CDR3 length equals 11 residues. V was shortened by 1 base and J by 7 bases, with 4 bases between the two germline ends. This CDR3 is CASSLSGEAFF. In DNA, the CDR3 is TGTGCCAGCAGTTTATCGGGTGAAGCTTTCTTT.

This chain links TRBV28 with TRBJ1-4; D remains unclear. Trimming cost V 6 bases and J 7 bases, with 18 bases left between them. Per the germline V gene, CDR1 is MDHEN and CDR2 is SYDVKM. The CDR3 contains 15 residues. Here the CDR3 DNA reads TGTGCCAGCAGCCCTAGAGTAAAGGCCCCTGAAAAACTGTTTTTT. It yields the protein CASSPRVKAPEKLFF.

The CDR3, as DNA: TGTGCCAGCAGCCAAGAGTTGCGAGGGGGCCTTAGCTCTGGAAACACCATATATTTT. Translated: CASSQELRGGLSSGNTIYF. V and J are TRBV4-2 and TRBJ1-3; 7 nucleotides align to TRBD1. Unmatched junction bases numbered 11, after V lost 0 bases and J lost 0 bases. The CDR3 is 19 residues long. Germline loops: CDR1 LGHNA, CDR2 YNFKEQ.

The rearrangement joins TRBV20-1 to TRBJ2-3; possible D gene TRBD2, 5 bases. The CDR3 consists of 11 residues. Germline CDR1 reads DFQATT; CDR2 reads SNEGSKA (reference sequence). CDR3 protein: CSGKFSDTQYF. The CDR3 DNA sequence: TGCAGCGGGAAGTTTTCAGATACGCAGTATTTT.

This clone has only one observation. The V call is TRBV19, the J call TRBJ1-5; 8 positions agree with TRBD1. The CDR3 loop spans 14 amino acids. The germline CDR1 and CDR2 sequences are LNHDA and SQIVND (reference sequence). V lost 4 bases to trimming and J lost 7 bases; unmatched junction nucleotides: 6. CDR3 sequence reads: CASSTLQGDQPQHF. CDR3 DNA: TGTGCCAGTAGTACCCTACAGGGGGACCAGCCCCAGCATTTT.

This CDR3 reads CASSSQGRYGYTF. In nucleotides, the CDR3 is TGTGCCAGCAGCTCACAGGGTCGATATGGCTACACCTTC. This chain connects TRBV2 to TRBJ1-2; a weak D match, TRBD1 (6 bases). V lost 6 bases and J lost 5, with 13 bases in between. The CDR3 spans 13 residues. CDR1 is SNHLY, CDR2 FYNNEI, per germline.

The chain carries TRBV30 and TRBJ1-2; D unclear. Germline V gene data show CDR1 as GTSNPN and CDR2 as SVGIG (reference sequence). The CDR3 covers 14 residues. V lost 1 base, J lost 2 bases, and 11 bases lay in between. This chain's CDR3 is CAWSGVSGNYGYTF. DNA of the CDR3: TGTGCCTGGAGTGGGGTTTCGGGGAACTATGGCTACACCTTC.

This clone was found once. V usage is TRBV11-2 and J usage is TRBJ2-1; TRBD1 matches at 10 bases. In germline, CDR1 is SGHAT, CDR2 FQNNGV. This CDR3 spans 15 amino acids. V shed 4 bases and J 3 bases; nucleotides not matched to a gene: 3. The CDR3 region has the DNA TGTGCCAGCAGCTACAGGGACAGGGGCTACAATGAGCAGTTCTTC. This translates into CASSYRDRGYNEQFF. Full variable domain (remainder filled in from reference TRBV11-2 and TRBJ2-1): EAGVAQSPRYKIIEKRQSVAFWCNPISGHATLYWYQQILGQGPKLLIQFQNNGVVDDSQLPKDRFSAERLKGVDSTLKIQPAKLEDSAVYLCASSYRDRGYNEQFFGPGTRLTVL.

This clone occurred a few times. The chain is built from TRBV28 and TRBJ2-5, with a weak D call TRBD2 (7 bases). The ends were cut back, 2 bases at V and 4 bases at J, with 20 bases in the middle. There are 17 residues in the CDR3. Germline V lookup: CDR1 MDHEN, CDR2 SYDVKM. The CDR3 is CASSLRGRASNRETQYF. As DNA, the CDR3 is TGTGCCAGCAGTTTAAGGGGGAGGGCCAGTAATAGAGAGACCCAGTACTTC.

DNA of the CDR3: TGTGCCAGCAGTTTATCAAGGAGGACAGGGAGCTACGAGCAGTACTTC. Protein sequence: CASSLSRRTGSYEQYF. The J gene is TRBJ2-7, the V gene TRBV27, with 8 nucleotides matching TRBD1. Germline CDR1 is MNHEY and CDR2 is SMNVEV (reference sequence). This CDR3 spans 16 amino acids. J was trimmed by 3 bases and V by 0 bases; bases with no gene match: 7.

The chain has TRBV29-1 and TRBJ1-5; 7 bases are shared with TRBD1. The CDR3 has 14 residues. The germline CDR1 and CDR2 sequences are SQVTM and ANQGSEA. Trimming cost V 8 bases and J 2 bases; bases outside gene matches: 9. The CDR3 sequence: CSCDRDGGNQPQHF. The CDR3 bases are TGCAGCTGTGACAGGGACGGAGGCAATCAGCCCCAGCATTTT.

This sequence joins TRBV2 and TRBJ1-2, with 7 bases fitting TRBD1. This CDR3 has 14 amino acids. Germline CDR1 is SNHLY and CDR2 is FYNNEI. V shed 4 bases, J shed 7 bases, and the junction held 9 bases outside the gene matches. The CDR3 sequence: CASSADAGGGGYTF. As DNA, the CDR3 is TGTGCCAGCAGTGCGGACGCAGGGGGAGGTGGCTACACCTTC.

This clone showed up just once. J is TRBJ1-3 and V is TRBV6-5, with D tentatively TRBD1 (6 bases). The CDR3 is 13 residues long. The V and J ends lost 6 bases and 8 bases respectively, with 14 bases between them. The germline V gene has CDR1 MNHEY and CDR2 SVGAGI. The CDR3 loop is CASRWTDLDTIYF. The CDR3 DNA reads TGTGCCAGCAGGTGGACAGACCTGGACACCATATATTTT.

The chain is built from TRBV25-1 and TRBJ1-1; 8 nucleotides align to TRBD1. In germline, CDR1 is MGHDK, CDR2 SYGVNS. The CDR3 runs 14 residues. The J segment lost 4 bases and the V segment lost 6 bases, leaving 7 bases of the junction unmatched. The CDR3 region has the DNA TGTGCCAGCAGCCAGGACAGGGTGGGCACTGAAGCTTTCTTT. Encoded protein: CASSQDRVGTEAFF.

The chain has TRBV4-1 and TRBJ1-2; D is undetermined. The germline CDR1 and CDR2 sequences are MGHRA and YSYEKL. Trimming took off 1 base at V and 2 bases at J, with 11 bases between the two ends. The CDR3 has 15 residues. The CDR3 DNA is TGCGCCAGCAGCCAAGTGGTCCCTCTAAACTATGGCTACACCTTC. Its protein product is CASSQVVPLNYGYTF.

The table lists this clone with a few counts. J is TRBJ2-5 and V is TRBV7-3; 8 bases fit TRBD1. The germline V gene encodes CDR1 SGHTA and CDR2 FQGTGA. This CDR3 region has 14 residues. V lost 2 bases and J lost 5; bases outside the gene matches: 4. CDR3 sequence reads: CASSLVGQAETQYF. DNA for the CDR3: TGTGCCAGCAGCTTAGTGGGACAGGCGGAGACCCAGTACTTC.

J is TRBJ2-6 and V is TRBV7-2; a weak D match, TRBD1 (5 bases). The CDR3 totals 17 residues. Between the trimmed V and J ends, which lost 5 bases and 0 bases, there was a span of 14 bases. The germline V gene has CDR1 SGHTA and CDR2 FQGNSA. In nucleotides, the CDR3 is TGTGCCAGCAGCGGGGCCTTCATGAGCTCTGGGGCCAACGTCCTGACTTTC. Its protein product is CASSGAFMSSGANVLTF.